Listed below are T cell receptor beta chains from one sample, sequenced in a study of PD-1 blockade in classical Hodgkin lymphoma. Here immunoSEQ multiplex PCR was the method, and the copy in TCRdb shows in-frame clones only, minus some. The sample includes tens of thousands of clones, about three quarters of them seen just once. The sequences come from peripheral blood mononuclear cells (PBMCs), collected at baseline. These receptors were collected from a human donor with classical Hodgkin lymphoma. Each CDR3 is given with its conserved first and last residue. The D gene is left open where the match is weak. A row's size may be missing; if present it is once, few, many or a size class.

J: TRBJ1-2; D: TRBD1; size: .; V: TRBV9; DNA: TGTGCCAGCAGCGAGGGAGGGACAGGGAACTATGGCTACACCTTC; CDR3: CASSEGGTGNYGYTF
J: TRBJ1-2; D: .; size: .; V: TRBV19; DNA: TGTGCCAGTAGTATAGTGGAGGCAGGAGCTAACTATGGCTACACCTTC; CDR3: CASSIVEAGANYGYTF
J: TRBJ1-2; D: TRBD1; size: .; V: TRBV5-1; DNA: TGCGCCAGCAGTCTCCGACAGGGGGGTGGCTACACCTTC; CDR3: CASSLRQGGGYTF
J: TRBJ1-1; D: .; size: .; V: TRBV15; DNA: TGTGCCACCAGCAGAGGGGTTTTCAGCCTGAACACTGAAGCTTTCTTT; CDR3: CATSRGVFSLNTEAFF
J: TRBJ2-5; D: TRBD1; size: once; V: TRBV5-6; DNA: TGTGCCAGCAGCTTGGCGGTGACAGGGACGAGAGAGACCCAGTACTTC; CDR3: CASSLAVTGTRETQYF
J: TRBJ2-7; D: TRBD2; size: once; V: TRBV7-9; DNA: TGTGCCAGCAGCTCTGCTTCGAGACTAGCTGCCTACGAGCAGTACTTC; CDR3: CASSSASRLAAYEQYF
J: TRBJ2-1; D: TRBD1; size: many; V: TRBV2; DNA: TGTGCCAGCGAGGGGGACAGGGGTGCGAATGAGCAGTTCTTC; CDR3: CASEGDRGANEQFF
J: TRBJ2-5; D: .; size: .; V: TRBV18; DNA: TGTGCCAGCTCACCACTGGAGACCCAGTACTTC; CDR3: CASSPLETQYF
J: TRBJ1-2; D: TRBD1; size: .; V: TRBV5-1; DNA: TGCGCCAGCAGCGAGACGACAGGGGCCAACTATGGCTACACCTTC; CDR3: CASSETTGANYGYTF
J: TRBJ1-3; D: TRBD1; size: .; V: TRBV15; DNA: TGTGCCACGGGACAGGCAACGACCTCTGGAAACACCATATATTTT; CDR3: CATGQATTSGNTIYF
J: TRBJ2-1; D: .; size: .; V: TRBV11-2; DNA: TGTGCCAGCAGCTCGTGGGCGGAAAATGAGCAGTTCTTC; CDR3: CASSSWAENEQFF
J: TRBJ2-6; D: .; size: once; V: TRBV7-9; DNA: TGTGCCAGCAGCTCCCAGTTCACTGGGGCCAACGTCCTGACTTTC; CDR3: CASSSQFTGANVLTF
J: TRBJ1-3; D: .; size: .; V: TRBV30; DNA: TGTGCCTCAAACAAGGCCCACTCTGGAAACACCATATATTTT; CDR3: CASNKAHSGNTIYF
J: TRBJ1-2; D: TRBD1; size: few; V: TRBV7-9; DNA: TGTGCCAGCAGCTCTACAGGGACAGGGATCTATGGCTACACCTTC; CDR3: CASSSTGTGIYGYTF
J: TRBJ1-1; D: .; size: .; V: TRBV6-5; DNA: TGTGCCAGCAGTTACCTTTCGAACACTGAAGCTTTCTTT; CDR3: CASSYLSNTEAFF
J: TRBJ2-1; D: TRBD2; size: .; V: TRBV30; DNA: TGTGCCTGGAGTGTACAAGCGGGAGGGGTTGAGCAGTTCTTC; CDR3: CAWSVQAGGVEQFF
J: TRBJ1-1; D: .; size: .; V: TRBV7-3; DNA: TGTGCCAGCAGCTTATTACGGGCTGAAGCTTTCTTT; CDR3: CASSLLRAEAFF
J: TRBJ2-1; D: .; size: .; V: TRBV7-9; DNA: TGTGCCAGCGCGTTCTTGACATCTACCTCCTACAATGAGCAGTTCTTC; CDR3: CASAFLTSTSYNEQFF
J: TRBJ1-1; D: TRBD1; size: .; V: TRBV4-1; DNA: TGCGCCAGCAGCCAGACACAGGGGCTTCCTGAAGCTTTCTTT; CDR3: CASSQTQGLPEAFF
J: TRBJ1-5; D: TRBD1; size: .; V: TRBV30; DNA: TGTGCCTGGAGTGTCTTCTGGGACAGGGGGAATCAGCCCCAGCATTTT; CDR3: CAWSVFWDRGNQPQHF
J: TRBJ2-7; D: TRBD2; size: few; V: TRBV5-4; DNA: TGTGCCAGCAGCTTGCAGGGGACTAGCGGCCTTACGGGGCAGTACTTC; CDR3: CASSLQGTSGLTGQYF
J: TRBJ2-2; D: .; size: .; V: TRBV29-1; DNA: TGCAGCGTCGGGGAGAACACCGGGGAGCTGTTTTTT; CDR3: CSVGENTGELFF